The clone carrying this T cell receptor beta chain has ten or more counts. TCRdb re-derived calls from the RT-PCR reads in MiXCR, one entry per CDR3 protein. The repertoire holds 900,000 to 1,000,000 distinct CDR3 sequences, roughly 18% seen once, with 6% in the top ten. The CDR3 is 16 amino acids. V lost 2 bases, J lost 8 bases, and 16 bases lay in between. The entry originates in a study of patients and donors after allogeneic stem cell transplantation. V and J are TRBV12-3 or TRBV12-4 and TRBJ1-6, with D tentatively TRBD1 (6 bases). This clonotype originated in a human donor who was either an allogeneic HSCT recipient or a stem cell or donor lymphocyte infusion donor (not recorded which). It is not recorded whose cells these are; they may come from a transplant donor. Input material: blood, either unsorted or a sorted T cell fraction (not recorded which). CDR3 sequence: CASSLRTVLYDSPLHF. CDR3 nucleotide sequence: TGTGCCAGCAGTTTAAGGACAGTGCTTTACGATTCACCCCTCCACTTT.